This TCR beta chain was found in a study of T cell responses to AZD1222 COVID-19 vaccine. Study observations and caveats: In the spike-specific TCR repertoire, nearly half reportedly target unmutated variant regions. Females made up more of the donors, who were largely white British, and clonal diversity may have come out too low. Researchers took repertoire samples only after the peak T cell response had come.

Pooled samples include second doses given at about 4 or 12 weeks. CDR1 and CDR2 (germline): SGHTA, FQGNSA. V was shortened by 5 bases and J by 5 bases, with 18 bases between the two germline ends. This CDR3 spans 15 amino acids. Sequencing was performed with immunoSEQ multiplex PCR; in TCRdb, only in-frame clones are kept and a portion is missing. In the table there are 150,000 to 200,000 clones, about 92% of which are singletons. As to this clone: What it recognizes is unknown.

This chain joins TRBV7-2 and TRBJ1-1, with a tentative D call TRBD1 (5 bases). The source was peripheral blood, collected 28 days after the second AZD1222 dose. The TCR comes from an adult who received the AZD1222 COVID-19 vaccine. This chain's CDR3 is CASSRGHVYGTEAFF. For the CDR3, the DNA is TGTGCCAGCAGCCGCGGACACGTCTACGGGACTGAAGCTTTCTTT.